Shown below are 13 T cell receptor beta chains from a single sample sequenced in a study of response to subunit inactivated influenza vaccine. TCRdb recomputed calls from the RT-PCR reads with MiXCR, one row per CDR3 protein. The sample holds about 780,000 distinct CDR3 sequences, roughly 18% seen once. The sequences come from PBMCs from blood, collected about 5 days after vaccination. These receptors came from a man aged 45 to 65 who received an inactivated influenza vaccine.

This clonotype has a handful of counts. J is TRBJ2-5 and V is TRBV12-3 or TRBV12-4; D gene uncertain. The CDR3 extends over 14 amino acids. Trimming pared 6 bases from V and 3 bases from J, leaving 14 bases between. The CDR3 loop is CASSPVGLEETQYF. Written as DNA, the CDR3 is TGTGCCAGCAGCCCCGTAGGGTTGGAAGAGACCCAGTACTTC.

This clonotype was seen more than once but under ten times. The chain joins TRBV5-5 to TRBJ1-5; 8 bases map to TRBD1. After removal of 4 bases from V and 4 bases from J, the junction contained 10 bases not matched to a gene. Germline V lookup: CDR1 SGHKS, CDR2 YYEKEE (reference sequence). This CDR3 comprises 16 residues. CDR3 amino acids: CASSPGAGQGNQPQHF. CDR3 in DNA: TGTGCCAGCAGCCCAGGGGCTGGACAGGGAAATCAGCCCCAGCATTTT.

CDR3 coding DNA: TGTGCCAGCAGCTTACCTGGGCGGCGCCACACAGATACGCAGTATTTT. This gives the protein CASSLPGRRHTDTQYF. The chain employs TRBV7-8 and TRBJ2-3; D is unresolved. The V gene's germline CDR1 is SGHVS and CDR2 FQNEAQ. Trimming left V 2 bases short and J 2 bases short, with 14 bases between. The CDR3 totals 16 residues. The variable domain in full, with the rest retrieved from reference TRBV7-8 and TRBJ2-3, is GAGVSQSPRYKVAKRGQDVALRCDPISGHVSLFWYQQALGQGPEFLTYFQNEAQLDKSGLPSDRFFAERPEGSVSTLKIQRTQQEDSAVYLCASSLPGRRHTDTQYFGPGTRLTVL.

This chain links TRBV9 with TRBJ2-2; D is tentatively TRBD1 or TRBD2 (5 bases each). Germline V gives CDR1 SGDLS, CDR2 YYNGEE. This CDR3 is built from 16 residues. The ends were cut back, 3 bases at V and 6 bases at J, with 18 bases in the middle. The CDR3 DNA sequence: TGTGCCAGCAGCGCGGGGACGCCACTGGACTCCGGGGAGCTGTTTTTT. This codes for CASSAGTPLDSGELFF.

This chain joins TRBV11-2 and TRBJ2-1; 7 bases line up with TRBD2. CDR3 length equals 17 residues. V was clipped by 6 bases and J by 0 bases; unmatched bases: 11. Germline CDR1 SGHAT, CDR2 FQNNGV. The CDR3 bases are TGTGCCAGCAGTTTAACTAGCGCCCCACACTCCTACAATGAGCAGTTCTTC. Amino acid sequence: CASSLTSAPHSYNEQFF.

The rearrangement uses TRBV11-2 and TRBJ1-1; D possibly corresponds to TRBD1 (5 bases). The V gene lost 10 bases and the J gene lost 0 bases, with 15 bases spanning the gap. Germline V gene lookup returns CDR1 SGHAT and CDR2 FQNNGV. The CDR3 runs to 14 residues. In DNA, the CDR3 is TGTGCCACAAAAACAGGCGGTTTGAACACTGAAGCTTTCTTT. Its protein is CATKTGGLNTEAFF.

CDR3 sequence: CSAGGHKNTGELFF. The CDR3, as DNA: TGCAGTGCTGGGGGACACAAGAACACCGGGGAGCTGTTTTTT. The gene calls are TRBV20-1 and TRBJ2-2, with a weak D call TRBD1 (6 bases). The length of the CDR3 is 14 residues. The V gene's germline CDR1 is DFQATT and CDR2 SNEGSKA (reference sequence). V dropped 5 bases and J dropped 1 base, with 11 bases sitting between them.

J is TRBJ2-1 and V is TRBV18; D possibly corresponds to TRBD2 (6 bases). This CDR3 comprises 15 residues. Trimming removed 0 bases at V and 10 bases at J, with 16 bases between. Germline CDR1 KGHSH, CDR2 LQKENI. CDR3 sequence: CASSPPVGGTREQFF. CDR3 DNA sequence: TGTGCCAGCTCACCACCGGTAGGAGGGACCCGGGAGCAGTTCTTC.

This clonotype has at least ten counts. The chain links TRBV7-9 to TRBJ2-1; no reliable D call. Germline CDR1 is SEHNR and CDR2 is FQNEAQ (reference sequence). The CDR3 length is 15 residues. Trimming removed 0 bases at V and 4 bases at J, with 10 bases between. The CDR3 sequence is CASSLALARYNEQFF. The DNA for the CDR3 is TGTGCCAGCAGCTTAGCGTTGGCCAGATACAATGAGCAGTTCTTC.

As DNA, the CDR3 is TGTGCCAGCAGCTTCCTTTTTTGGGAGGGGAGCCTACGAGAGCAGTACTTC. It specifies CASSFLFWEGSLREQYF. This rearrangement joins TRBV7-8 to TRBJ2-7; 7 bases line up with TRBD2. The V gene's germline CDR1 is SGHVS and CDR2 FQNEAQ. This CDR3 region has 17 residues. V trimming: 3 bases; J trimming: 7 bases; junction bases outside the gene matches: 18.

This clonotype was observed a handful of times. The chain combines TRBV20-1 with TRBJ2-3; 10 bases line up with TRBD1. The CDR3 spans 15 residues. The V gene's germline CDR1 is DFQATT and CDR2 SNEGSKA (reference sequence). The trim removed 1 base at V and 2 bases at J, leaving 3 bases unmatched. CDR3 region: CSARGDRGPTDTQYF. In DNA form, the CDR3 reads TGCAGTGCTAGAGGCGACAGGGGGCCCACAGATACGCAGTATTTT.

V is TRBV9 and J is TRBJ2-7, with TRBD2 identical over 10 bases. V lost 0 bases to trimming and J lost 2 bases; unmatched junction nucleotides: 2. The CDR3 covers 15 residues. Germline CDR1 SGDLS, CDR2 YYNGEE. The CDR3 DNA reads TGTGCCAGCAGCGTAGGTACTAGCGGGGCCTACGAGCAGTACTTC. Its translation: CASSVGTSGAYEQYF.

The chain has TRBV5-1 and TRBJ2-7; D call uncertain. The V end lost 0 bases, the J end lost 0 bases, and 13 bases lay between the germline ends. Germline CDR1 is SGHRS and CDR2 is YFSETQ. There are 16 residues in the CDR3. CDR3 loop: CASSLVNGRTSYEQYF. DNA for the CDR3: TGCGCCAGCAGCTTGGTTAACGGCAGGACCTCCTACGAGCAGTACTTC.